The 13 T cell receptor beta chains below were found in one sample sequenced in a study of T cell responses to AZD1222 COVID-19 vaccine. Produced via immunoSEQ multiplex PCR; TCRdb's table is partial and in-frame only. The repertoire has about 160,000 clones, approximately 91% of them found once; the top ten carry under 2.5%. Sequences were derived from peripheral blood, sampled on day 0 of AZD1222 vaccination. The receptor set was obtained from an adult in good health.

The chain couples TRBV11-2 to TRBJ2-7; D not certain. The V gene's germline CDR1 is SGHAT and CDR2 FQNNGV. The V end lost 1 base, the J end lost 3 bases, and 7 bases lay between the germline ends. This CDR3 comprises 13 residues. In DNA, the CDR3 is TGTGCCAGCAGCTTAGTACGCAACTACGAGCAGTACTTC. Translated, it gives CASSLVRNYEQYF.

This clone was counted once. This rearrangement joins TRBV6-4 to TRBJ2-1; unclear D gene. The germline CDR1 and CDR2 sequences are MRHNA and SNTAGT. This CDR3 is 13 amino acids long. Trimming shortened V by 3 bases and J by 4 bases, and 7 bases separated the two germline ends. CDR3 DNA sequence: TGTGCCAGCAGTGAATTACCTTACAATGAGCAGTTCTTC. Translation gives CASSELPYNEQFF.

The chain recombines TRBV7-9 with TRBJ2-7, with TRBD1 as a possible D gene (6 bases). This CDR3 spans 14 amino acids. With 5 bases removed from V and 3 bases from J, the gap between germline ends came to 14 bases. Germline CDR1 SEHNR, CDR2 FQNEAQ (reference sequence). For the CDR3, the DNA is TGTGCCAGCAGCCCACTAACAGGGATCTACGAGCAGTACTTC. Residues: CASSPLTGIYEQYF. Supplemented by reference TRBV7-9 and TRBJ2-7, the full variable domain reads DTGVSQNPRHKITKRGQNVTFRCDPISEHNRLYWYRQTLGQGPEFLTYFQNEAQLEKSRLLSDRFSAERPKGSFSTLEIQRTEQGDSAMYLCASSPLTGIYEQYFGPGTRLTVT.

This chain joins TRBV5-1 and TRBJ2-5; 8 positions agree with TRBD2. V gave up 1 base and J gave up 4 bases; unmatched junction bases: 18. This CDR3 spans 19 amino acids. Germline V gene sequence: CDR1 SGHRS, CDR2 YFSETQ. CDR3 in DNA: TGCGCCAGCAGCTTGAGGTGGGGTACTCGCGGGGGGCCAGGAGAGACCCAGTACTTC. Encoded protein: CASSLRWGTRGGPGETQYF.

This chain joins TRBV10-1 and TRBJ1-1; 11 bases are a match to TRBD1. This CDR3 spans 17 amino acids. After removal of 8 bases from V and 3 bases from J, the junction contained 14 bases not matched to a gene. Germline loops: CDR1 WNHNN, CDR2 SYGVQD (reference sequence). This chain's CDR3 is CASVVGQGAQRDTEAFF. The CDR3 coding sequence is TGCGCCAGCGTGGTTGGACAGGGGGCGCAAAGGGACACTGAAGCTTTCTTT.

This chain uses TRBV19 with TRBJ2-1; 12 nucleotides line up with TRBD2. Germline V gene lookup returns CDR1 LNHDA and CDR2 SQIVND (reference sequence). The CDR3 is 13 residues long. The trim removed 4 bases at V and 10 bases at J, leaving 2 bases unmatched. The CDR3 coding sequence is TGTGCCAGTAGTACCGGACTAGCGGGAGAGCAGTTCTTC. Protein product: CASSTGLAGEQFF.

The chain recombines TRBV6-5 with TRBJ1-3; D is perhaps TRBD1 (5 bases). Per the germline V gene, CDR1 is MNHEY and CDR2 is SVGAGI. Trimming cost V 7 bases and J 0 bases, with 13 bases left between them. The CDR3 is 15 amino acids. CDR3 region: CASKRSGSSGNTIYF. The CDR3 bases are TGTGCCAGCAAACGATCAGGGAGCTCTGGAAACACCATATATTTT.

The chain employs TRBV5-8 and TRBJ1-4; D call uncertain. The CDR3 sequence is 15 residues long. The germline gives CDR1 SGHTS, CDR2 YDEGEE. V gave up 2 bases and J gave up 0 bases, with 8 bases separating them. CDR3: CASSFGSATNEKLFF. The DNA of the CDR3 is TGTGCCAGCAGCTTCGGGTCTGCAACTAATGAAAAACTGTTTTTT.

V and J are TRBV6-1 and TRBJ1-1, with D unclear. The CDR3 sequence is 13 residues long. CDR1 is MNHNS, CDR2 SASEGT, per germline. V was pared by 2 bases and J by 5 bases, with 9 bases between. CDR3 coding DNA: TGTGCCAGCAGTGAAATAGATCGGACTGAAGCTTTCTTT. The encoded protein is CASSEIDRTEAFF.

CDR3 sequence (DNA): TGTGCCAGCAGCCCAGACCGGGAAATTGGTACGCAGTATTTT. It encodes CASSPDREIGTQYF. The chain links TRBV5-4 to TRBJ2-3; a possible D gene is TRBD2 (5 bases). V gave up 4 bases and J gave up 8 bases, with 17 bases separating them. Germline values: CDR1 SGHNT, CDR2 YYREEE (reference sequence). The CDR3 consists of 14 residues.

The chain is built from TRBV5-5 and TRBJ1-2; D gene ambiguous. CDR1 and CDR2 from the germline V gene are SGHKS and YYEKEE (reference sequence). The CDR3 covers 17 residues. V shed 4 bases and J shed 4 bases, with 23 bases lying between them. CDR3 sequence reads: CASSQPGVSLAGYGYTF. The CDR3 DNA reads as TGTGCCAGCAGCCAACCGGGAGTTTCCCTAGCGGGCTATGGCTACACCTTC. Filled out from reference TRBV5-5 and TRBJ1-2, the complete variable domain reads DAGVTQSPTHLIKTRGQQVTLRCSPISGHKSVSWYQQVLGQGPQFIFQYYEKEERGRGNFPDRFSARQFPNYSSELNVNALLLGDSALYLCASSQPGVSLAGYGYTFGSGTRLTVV.

This rearrangement joins TRBV5-1 to TRBJ1-2, with D tentatively TRBD1 (6 bases). Germline V gene sequence: CDR1 SGHRS, CDR2 YFSETQ. Trimming stripped 2 bases from V and 3 bases from J, with 14 bases between. The CDR3 has 15 residues. The CDR3 is CASSFGGGMDYGYTF. The CDR3 nucleotides read TGCGCCAGCAGCTTCGGAGGGGGGATGGACTATGGCTACACCTTC.

The count of this clone is one. In nucleotides, the CDR3 is TGTGCCAGCAGTGAGGGACAAGGATATGGCTACACCTTC. Translating it yields CASSEGQGYGYTF. The chain recombines TRBV25-1 with TRBJ1-2, with D possibly being TRBD1 (6 bases). Germline CDR1 MGHDK, CDR2 SYGVNS. CDR3 size: 13 residues. Trimming left V 3 bases short and J 5 bases short, with 10 bases between.